What follows is one T cell receptor (beta chain) and its context. The antigen this receptor binds is unknown. No per-base quality is available; no much larger clone lies one base away. Genomic DNA was isolated from the sorted cells so that the TCRbeta CDR3 region could be sequenced. TCRbeta CDR3 regions were sequenced using the immunoSEQ Assay. TCRdb obtained this table from immuneACCESS and retained in-frame rearrangements with V and J assigned. These tables miss some clones; where compared with another copy, unresolved V genes account for less than half of the shortfall, and the remainder is unexplained. The sample table holds approximately 65,000 clones, of which over 80% were seen once. Approximately 10% of the sample is taken by the ten largest. The trial excluded patients who had a history of autoimmune disease or who were on systemic immunosuppression. Peripheral blood for TCR sequencing was collected from all dose cohorts at baseline, on cycle 4 day 1, and on cycle 7 day 1. The samples were taken from a phase I, first-in-human, multicenter, open-label dose-escalation trial of ivuxolimab. Adults with locally advanced or metastatic melanoma, renal cell, hepatocellular, or head and neck squamous cell carcinoma were enrolled in the trial. Before TCR sequencing, CD4+ T cells and CD8+ T cells were sorted from peripheral blood as separate populations.

The entry originates in a study of OX40 agonist ivuxolimab in advanced cancers. With respect to the entire study: The costimulatory receptor OX40 (CD134) was targeted by ivuxolimab, a fully human IgG2 agonistic monoclonal antibody. Intravenous ivuxolimab was administered to patients every 2 weeks at six dose levels: 0.01, 0.1, 0.3, 1.5, 3 and 10 mg/kg. A male proportion of around 83% and a mean age of approximately 58 years, ranging from about 20 to 80, were recorded for the dose-escalation cohort. Patients were allowed to have had prior anti-PD-1, anti-PD-L1 or anti-CTLA-4 therapy, and less than 45% of the dose-escalation patients had previously received checkpoint inhibitors. The paper covers the monotherapy dose-escalation part of the phase I ivuxolimab trial, which included N = 52 patients. Peripheral TCRbeta sequencing was intended to test whether TCR sequence diversity was altered and clonal T-cell expansion was caused by ivuxolimab. Partial responses occurred in three dose-escalation patients: two with cutaneous melanoma and one with hepatocellular carcinoma. Of the 52 patients in dose escalation, about 19 had hepatocellular carcinoma, about 15 had melanoma, 9 had renal cell carcinoma and 9 had head and neck cancer.

The research as a whole found: Which antigens the clonally expanded peripheral T cells were specific for was not determined. In partial responders in the 0.1-3.0 mg/kg groups, normalized peripheral clonal expansion was found to be among the lowest, especially among CD8+ T cells. At doses of 0.1 to 3.0 mg/kg, clonal expansion of both CD4+ and CD8+ T cells in blood was seen between baseline and week 6. Low levels of normalized T-cell clonal expansion were also seen in some nonresponding patients. On average, CD8+ T cells showed more expanded clones than CD4+ T cells after ivuxolimab.

The germline V end is reduced by 5 bases and the J end by 9 bases; junction bases left unmatched: 10. The germline V gene supplies CDR1 SGHRS and CDR2 YFSETQ. The CDR3 runs 15 amino acids, cysteine and phenylalanine included. Here the CDR3 DNA is all that survives: 45 bases in frame from base 1. The chain links TRBV5-1 with TRBJ2-1, with 11 middle bases fitting TRBD2. The sample here was CD4+ or CD8+ T cells sorted from blood, taken in a trial of the OX40 agonist ivuxolimab. The receptor's source is an adult with an advanced solid tumor such as melanoma, head and neck, liver or kidney cancer. CDR3 protein: CASRLAGEIIGEQFF. The nucleotides read TGCGCCAGCAGACTAGCGGGAGAAATAATTGGTGAGCAGTTCTTC.